The clone carrying this T cell receptor beta chain occurred many times. Its antigen is currently unknown. Germline CDR1 is MNHEY and CDR2 is SVGAGI. V shed 2 bases and J 4 bases; nucleotides not matched to a gene: 3. The CDR3 has 14 amino acids. This specimen comes from a study of T cells in Graves' hyperthyroidism and ophthalmopathy. The hyperthyroidism patients had all been newly diagnosed, and their disease duration was under 2 months. Their ages ranged from 18 to 65 years. The blood was taken when hyperthyroidism was first diagnosed, before any ophthalmopathy symptoms showed up. Researchers amplified the TCR beta CDR3 regions from RNA transcripts. HTBI primers were used for first-round RT-PCR of the TCR CDR3. TCRdb reprocessed the multiplex PCR reads with MiXCR, giving one entry per CDR3 protein. The data contain approximately 720,000 distinct CDR3 sequences, under 20% of them singletons. Study observations and caveats: The model forecast ophthalmopathy, anticipating it by a median 6.5 months before onset.

The sequence was obtained from a woman aged 45-60 years with Graves' hyperthyroidism that later progressed to Graves' ophthalmopathy. The chain links TRBV6-5 to TRBJ1-1; 8 bases line up with TRBD1. The sequencing input was blood. CDR3 nucleotide sequence: TGTGCCAGCAGTTACGGACAGGGTATCACTGAAGCTTTCTTT. It translates to CASSYGQGITEAFF.